Following are 27 T cell receptor beta chains from one sample sequenced in a study of blood T cell repertoires in COVID-19. Profiling relied on immunoSEQ multiplex PCR, and the TCRdb table lists in-frame clones only, not all of them. The sample lists about 180,000 clones, approximately 85% seen once, with 5% to 7.5% in the top ten. The sample consisted of PBMCs or T cells enriched from blood (not recorded which). All receptors derive from a middle-aged man who had recovered from COVID-19.

The chain joins TRBV19 to TRBJ2-1; 9 bases align to TRBD2. The CDR3 is made up of 14 amino acids. V lost 9 bases to trimming and J lost 8 bases; unmatched junction nucleotides: 11. The germline V gene has CDR1 LNHDA and CDR2 SQIVND (reference sequence). CDR3 nucleotides: TGTGCCAGCCAGCTCGTGGGGACTAGCTATGAGCAGTTCTTC. Translating it yields CASQLVGTSYEQFF.

The rearrangement joins TRBV9 to TRBJ1-2; D is perhaps TRBD1 (6 bases). Trimming shortened V by 6 bases and J by 8 bases, and 17 bases separated the two germline ends. CDR1 is SGDLS, CDR2 YYNGEE, per germline. This CDR3 is 13 amino acids long. The CDR3 region has the DNA TGTGCCAGCACACGAAGGGGGTTTGGCGGCTACACCTTC. This gives the protein CASTRRGFGGYTF.

The chain combines TRBV19 with TRBJ1-1; TRBD1 matches at 8 bases. V trimming: 10 bases; J trimming: 11 bases; junction bases outside the gene matches: 12. The germline V gene has CDR1 LNHDA and CDR2 SQIVND (reference sequence). The CDR3 length is 12 residues. The CDR3 sequence: CATSHDRGSAFF. In nucleotides, the CDR3 is TGTGCCACTTCACACGACAGGGGCTCGGCTTTCTTT.

Of note for this clone: The same CDR3 is also encoded by other DNA sequences in this sample. J is TRBJ1-2 and V is TRBV28; D call uncertain. V was trimmed by 2 bases and J by 7 bases, leaving 8 bases between them. The germline V gene encodes CDR1 MDHEN and CDR2 SYDVKM. CDR3 length equals 12 residues. For the CDR3, the DNA is TGTGCCAGCAGTTTAAGACTCGGTGGCTACACCTTC. Translated, it gives CASSLRLGGYTF.

The chain uses TRBV19 and TRBJ1-4; 7 bases match TRBD1. Losses at the gene ends were 3 bases for V and 6 bases for J; bases not matched to a gene: 7. This CDR3 contains 15 residues. Germline lookup yields CDR1 LNHDA and CDR2 SQIVND (reference sequence). CDR3 sequence: CASSIRDRVYEKLFF. Written as DNA, the CDR3 is TGTGCCAGTAGTATCCGAGACAGGGTCTATGAAAAACTGTTTTTT.

The chain has TRBV4-1 and TRBJ1-2; 9 bases fit TRBD1. The CDR3 is 17 amino acids. Trimming at V came to 9 bases and at J to 6 bases, leaving 20 bases not matched to a gene. Per the germline V gene, CDR1 is MGHRA and CDR2 is YSYEKL. The CDR3 DNA reads TGCGCCAGTCGGACTCTATTCCGGGACAGGGAAAAGAATGGCTACACCTTC. Translation: CASRTLFRDREKNGYTF.

This clone was detected only once. Additional DNA sequences in this sample encode the identical CDR3. The rearrangement uses TRBV30 and TRBJ1-3; maybe TRBD1 (5 bases). Germline CDR1 is GTSNPN and CDR2 is SVGIG (reference sequence). The CDR3 sequence is 14 residues long. Between the trimmed V and J ends, which lost 0 bases and 0 bases, there was a span of 6 bases. The DNA for the CDR3 is TGTGCCTGGAGTGTCACAGGCTCTGGAAACACCATATATTTT. Translation: CAWSVTGSGNTIYF.

The chain links TRBV5-1 to TRBJ2-1; TRBD1 is a possible D gene (6 bases). Trimming stripped 5 bases from V and 2 bases from J, with 8 bases between. The CDR3 has 13 amino acids. Germline V CDR1 and CDR2: SGHRS, YFSETQ. The CDR3 DNA sequence: TGCGCCAGCAGTTGGGACACCTACAATGAGCAGTTCTTC. It codes for CASSWDTYNEQFF.

This clone was counted a single time. One junction end disagrees with the germline gene, perhaps due to a read error. The chain recombines TRBV7-7 with TRBJ2-5; 12 bases are shared with TRBD1. Germline loops: CDR1 SSHAT, CDR2 FNYEAQ (reference sequence). This CDR3 has 15 amino acids. CDR3 bases: TGTGCTAGCAGCATTGGGACAGGGGGCGGAGAGACCCAGTACTTC. Translation: CASSIGTGGGETQYF.

V usage is TRBV5-1 and J usage is TRBJ2-5, with 7 bases matching TRBD1. V shed 0 bases and J 1 base; nucleotides not matched to a gene: 3. The CDR3 runs to 15 residues. CDR1 is SGHRS, CDR2 YFSETQ, per germline. DNA for the CDR3: TGCGCCAGCAGCTTGGATACAGGGGCCCAAGAGACCCAGTACTTC. Protein product: CASSLDTGAQETQYF.

The rearrangement joins TRBV24-1 to TRBJ2-2; maybe TRBD1 (6 bases). V lost 3 bases, J lost 4 bases, and 11 bases lay in between. CDR1 and CDR2 from the germline V gene are KGHDR and SFDVKD. The CDR3 consists of 15 residues. CDR3 sequence (DNA): TGTGCCACCAGTGATCCCGAGGGGGTCACCGGGGAGCTGTTTTTT. Protein sequence: CATSDPEGVTGELFF.

The CDR3 nucleotides are TGTGCCAGCAGCTTAGCGGGGGCCCGCGCGGATAATTCACCCCTCCACTTT. It is translated as CASSLAGARADNSPLHF. The genes are TRBV7-9 and TRBJ1-6, with D tentatively TRBD1 (6 bases). Trimming pared 0 bases from V and 5 bases from J, leaving 14 bases between. The CDR3 is 17 residues long. Per germline, CDR1 SEHNR and CDR2 FQNEAQ (reference sequence).

The V call is TRBV28, the J call TRBJ2-1; 8 bases agree with TRBD2. Germline V gene data show CDR1 as MDHEN and CDR2 as SYDVKM. Trimming cost V 6 bases and J 2 bases; bases outside gene matches: 6. The CDR3 spans 15 residues. DNA for the CDR3: TGTGCCAGCAGGCTCCGGGAGGGGCCCTACAATGAGCAGTTCTTC. Translation gives CASRLREGPYNEQFF.

V usage is TRBV19 and J usage is TRBJ1-1; maybe TRBD1 (6 bases). Germline V gene lookup returns CDR1 LNHDA and CDR2 SQIVND (reference sequence). CDR3 length: 15 residues. V lost 3 bases and J 0 bases, leaving 11 bases between the germline ends. The CDR3 bases are TGTGCCAGTAGTATGAGAGGGGGAATGAACACTGAAGCTTTCTTT. Translation: CASSMRGGMNTEAFF.

The J gene is TRBJ1-2, the V gene TRBV7-9, with TRBD1 matching over 9 bases. The germline CDR1 and CDR2 sequences are SEHNR and FQNEAQ (reference sequence). V lost 5 bases and J lost 6; bases outside the gene matches: 4. The CDR3 contains 13 residues. CDR3 coding DNA: TGTGCCAGCAGCCGGGACAGGGAGGATGGCTACACCTTC. As protein: CASSRDREDGYTF. Combining the CDR3 with reference TRBV7-9 and TRBJ1-2 gives the whole variable domain DTGVSQNPRHKITKRGQNVTFRCDPISEHNRLYWYRQTLGQGPEFLTYFQNEAQLEKSRLLSDRFSAERPKGSFSTLEIQRTEQGDSAMYLCASSRDREDGYTFGSGTRLTVV.

The rearrangement links TRBV18 to TRBJ1-1; 7 bases align to TRBD1. The germline CDR1 and CDR2 sequences are KGHSH and LQKENI. J gave up 2 bases and V 4 bases, and 4 bases lay outside the gene matches. The CDR3 totals 14 residues. This chain's CDR3 is CASSLGQQNTEAFF. CDR3 DNA sequence: TGTGCCAGCTCACTGGGACAGCAAAACACTGAAGCTTTCTTT. Variable domain in full (rest from reference TRBV18 and TRBJ1-1): NAGVMQNPRHLVRRRGQEARLRCSPMKGHSHVYWYRQLPEEGLKFMVYLQKENIIDESGMPKERFSAEFPKEGPSILRIQQVVRGDSAAYFCASSLGQQNTEAFFGQGTRLTVV.

The rearrangement uses TRBV30 and TRBJ1-1; TRBD1 might be the D (5 bases). CDR3 length equals 13 residues. V gave up 0 bases and J gave up 5 bases, with 10 bases separating them. Germline CDR1 reads GTSNPN; CDR2 reads SVGIG (reference sequence). CDR3 in amino acids: CAWSVGGRTEAFF. Here the CDR3 DNA reads TGTGCCTGGAGTGTGGGGGGAAGGACTGAAGCTTTCTTT.

Details on this clone: The same CDR3 can be traced to other DNA sequences in this sample. This chain uses TRBV9 with TRBJ2-1, with D perhaps TRBD2 (5 bases). V was pared by 2 bases and J by 0 bases, with 9 bases between. The CDR3 is made up of 15 amino acids. Germline lookup yields CDR1 SGDLS and CDR2 YYNGEE. The DNA for the CDR3 is TGTGCCAGCAGCGTCCTGGGAGCCTCCTACAATGAGCAGTTCTTC. As protein: CASSVLGASYNEQFF.

V is TRBV5-1 and J is TRBJ1-6; 10 bases agree with TRBD1. The CDR3 is made up of 14 amino acids. The germline V gene encodes CDR1 SGHRS and CDR2 YFSETQ. Germline trimming cut 4 bases from V and 10 bases from J; bases unmatched to any gene: 5. CDR3 sequence reads: CASSPGQGNSPLHF. The CDR3 DNA is TGCGCCAGCAGCCCGGGACAGGGGAACTCACCCCTCCACTTT.

This chain links TRBV28 with TRBJ2-7, with D tentatively TRBD1 (6 bases). This CDR3 is built from 14 residues. CDR1 is MDHEN and CDR2 is SYDVKM in the germline V gene. V lost 3 bases to trimming and J lost 2 bases, with 11 bases between them. In DNA, the CDR3 is TGTGCCAGCAGTTTCCGACAGGCTCCCTACGAGCAGTACTTC. Translating it yields CASSFRQAPYEQYF.

The CDR3 spells CASSLGLNTGELFF. CDR3 DNA sequence: TGTGCCAGCAGCTTGGGACTGAACACCGGGGAGCTGTTTTTT. The chain links TRBV11-1 to TRBJ2-2, with D perhaps TRBD2 (6 bases). Germline V CDR1 and CDR2: SGHAT, FQDESV (reference sequence). Trimming pared 3 bases from V and 1 base from J, leaving 6 bases between. The CDR3 has 14 amino acids. The full variable domain, rest sourced from reference TRBV11-1 and TRBJ2-2, is EAEVAQSPRYKITEKSQAVAFWCDPISGHATLYWYRQILGQGPELLVQFQDESVVDDSQLPKDRFSAERLKGVDSTLKIQPAELGDSAMYLCASSLGLNTGELFFGEGSRLTVL.

CDR3 loop: CASSLSGRGYNEQFF. CDR3 bases: TGTGCCAGCAGCTTGAGCGGGAGAGGTTACAATGAGCAGTTCTTC. The chain joins TRBV5-4 to TRBJ2-1; 8 nucleotides agree with TRBD2. V trimming: 1 base; J trimming: 4 bases; junction bases outside the gene matches: 4. The V gene's germline CDR1 is SGHNT and CDR2 YYREEE (reference sequence). The CDR3 has 15 residues. Variable domain in full (rest from reference TRBV5-4 and TRBJ2-1): ETGVTQSPTHLIKTRGQQVTLRCSSQSGHNTVSWYQQALGQGPQFIFQYYREEENGRGNFPPRFSGLQFPNYSSELNVNALELDDSALYLCASSLSGRGYNEQFFGPGTRLTVL.

The J gene is TRBJ1-2, the V gene TRBV3-1 (or the pseudogene TRBV3-2); possibly TRBD1 for D (5 bases). CDR3 length equals 16 residues. The V end was cut by 3 bases, the J end by 4 bases, with 18 bases between. In germline, CDR1 is LGHDT, CDR2 YNNKEL (reference sequence). The CDR3 bases are TGTGCCAGCAGCCACTTAAACCGGGCAAGGGGCTATGGCTACACCTTC. Its translation: CASSHLNRARGYGYTF.

V is TRBV18 and J is TRBJ1-5, with 10 bases lining up with TRBD1. The germline V gene encodes CDR1 KGHSH and CDR2 LQKENI. Trimming at V came to 6 bases and at J to 2 bases, leaving 4 bases not matched to a gene. The CDR3 runs to 15 residues. The CDR3 DNA reads as TGTGCCAGCTCGTCCGGGACAGGGGGCAATCAGCCCCAGCATTTT. Its protein is CASSSGTGGNQPQHF.

The rearrangement joins TRBV5-6 to TRBJ2-2; D might be TRBD1 (6 bases). In germline, CDR1 is SGHDT, CDR2 YYEEEE. Trimming stripped 6 bases from V and 8 bases from J, with 11 bases between. CDR3 length: 12 residues. CDR3 in DNA: TGTGCCAGCATCCAGGGGTCAGGGGAGCTGTTTTTT. Protein sequence: CASIQGSGELFF.

V is TRBV24-1 and J is TRBJ2-2, with 8 bases lining up with TRBD2. The CDR3 has 15 amino acids. The germline CDR1 and CDR2 sequences are KGHDR and SFDVKD. V was clipped by 5 bases and J by 6 bases; unmatched bases: 7. CDR3 sequence reads: CATSVTAGAAGELFF. The CDR3 coding sequence is TGTGCCACCAGTGTCACAGCGGGGGCAGCCGGGGAGCTGTTTTTT.

The CDR3 region has the DNA TGCGCCAGCGCGGGAGGGGATTTAGGGGTGTCTAATCAGCCCCAGCATTTT. It specifies CASAGGDLGVSNQPQHF. The V gene is TRBV4-1, the J gene TRBJ1-5, with D perhaps TRBD1 (5 bases). V was pared by 8 bases and J by 4 bases, with 24 bases between. The CDR3 has 17 amino acids. Germline assignment: CDR1 MGHRA and CDR2 YSYEKL.